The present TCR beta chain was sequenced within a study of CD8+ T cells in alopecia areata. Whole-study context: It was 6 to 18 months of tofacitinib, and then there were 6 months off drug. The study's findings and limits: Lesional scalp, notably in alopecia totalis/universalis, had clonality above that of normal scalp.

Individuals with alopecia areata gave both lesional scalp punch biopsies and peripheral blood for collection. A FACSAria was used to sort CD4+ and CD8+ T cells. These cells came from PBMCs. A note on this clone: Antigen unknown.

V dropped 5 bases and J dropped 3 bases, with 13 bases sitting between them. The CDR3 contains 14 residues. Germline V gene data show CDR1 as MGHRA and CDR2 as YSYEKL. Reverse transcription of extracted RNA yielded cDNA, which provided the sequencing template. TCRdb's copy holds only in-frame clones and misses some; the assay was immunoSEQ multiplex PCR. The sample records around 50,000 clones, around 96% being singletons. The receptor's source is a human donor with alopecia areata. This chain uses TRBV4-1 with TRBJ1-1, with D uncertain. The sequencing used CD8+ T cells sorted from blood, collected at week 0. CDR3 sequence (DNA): TGCGCCAGCAGCTACCGGGATTTATACACTGAAGCTTTCTTT. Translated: CASSYRDLYTEAFF.